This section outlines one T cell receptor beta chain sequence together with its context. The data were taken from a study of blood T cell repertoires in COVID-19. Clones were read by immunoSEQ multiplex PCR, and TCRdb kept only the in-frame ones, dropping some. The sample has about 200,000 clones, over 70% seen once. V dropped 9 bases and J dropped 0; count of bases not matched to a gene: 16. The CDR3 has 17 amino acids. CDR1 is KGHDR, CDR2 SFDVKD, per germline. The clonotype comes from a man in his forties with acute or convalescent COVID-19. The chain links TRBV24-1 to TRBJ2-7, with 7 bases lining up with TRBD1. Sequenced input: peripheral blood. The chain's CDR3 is CATRVGDSYYASYEQYF. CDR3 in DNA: TGTGCCACCCGGGTTGGGGACAGTTATTATGCCTCCTACGAGCAGTACTTC.